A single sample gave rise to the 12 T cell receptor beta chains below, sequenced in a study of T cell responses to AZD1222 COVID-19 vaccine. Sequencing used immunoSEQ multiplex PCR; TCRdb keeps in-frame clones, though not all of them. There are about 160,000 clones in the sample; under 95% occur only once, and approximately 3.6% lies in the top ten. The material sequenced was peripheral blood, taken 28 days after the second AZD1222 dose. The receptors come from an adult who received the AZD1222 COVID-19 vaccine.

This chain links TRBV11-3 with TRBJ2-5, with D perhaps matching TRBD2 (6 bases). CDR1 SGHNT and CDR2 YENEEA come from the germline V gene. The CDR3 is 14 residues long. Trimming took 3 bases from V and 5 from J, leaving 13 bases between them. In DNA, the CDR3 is TGTGCCAGCAGCTTGCTGGCGGGACTGGAGACCCAGTACTTC. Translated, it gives CASSLLAGLETQYF.

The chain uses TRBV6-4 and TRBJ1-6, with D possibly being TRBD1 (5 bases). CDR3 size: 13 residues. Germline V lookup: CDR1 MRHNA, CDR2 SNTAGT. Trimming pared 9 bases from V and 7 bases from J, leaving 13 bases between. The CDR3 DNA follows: TGTGCCAGTAGCCCCGAGGGGAATTCACCCCTCCACTTT. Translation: CASSPEGNSPLHF.

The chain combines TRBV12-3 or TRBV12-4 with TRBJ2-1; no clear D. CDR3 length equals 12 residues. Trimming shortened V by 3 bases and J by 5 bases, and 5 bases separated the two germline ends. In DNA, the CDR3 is TGTGCCAGCAGTTTTGTGAACAATGAGCAGTTCTTC. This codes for CASSFVNNEQFF.

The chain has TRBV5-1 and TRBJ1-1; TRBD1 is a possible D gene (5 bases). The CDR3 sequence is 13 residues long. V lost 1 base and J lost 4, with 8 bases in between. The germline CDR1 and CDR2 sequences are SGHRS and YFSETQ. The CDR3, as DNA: TGCGCCAGCAGCTTGAGGGGAACCACTGAAGCTTTCTTT. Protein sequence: CASSLRGTTEAFF.

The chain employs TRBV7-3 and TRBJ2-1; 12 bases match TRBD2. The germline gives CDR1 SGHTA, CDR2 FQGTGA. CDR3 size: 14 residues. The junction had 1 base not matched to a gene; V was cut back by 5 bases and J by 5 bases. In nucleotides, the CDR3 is TGTGCCAGCAGCCGGACTAGCGGGAACAATGAGCAGTTCTTC. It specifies CASSRTSGNNEQFF.

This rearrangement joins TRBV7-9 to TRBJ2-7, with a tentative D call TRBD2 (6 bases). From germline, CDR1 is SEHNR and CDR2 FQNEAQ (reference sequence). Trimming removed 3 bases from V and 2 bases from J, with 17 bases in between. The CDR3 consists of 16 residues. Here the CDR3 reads CASSFKFSGVTYEQYF. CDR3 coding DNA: TGTGCCAGCAGCTTCAAATTTTCGGGAGTCACCTACGAGCAGTACTTC.

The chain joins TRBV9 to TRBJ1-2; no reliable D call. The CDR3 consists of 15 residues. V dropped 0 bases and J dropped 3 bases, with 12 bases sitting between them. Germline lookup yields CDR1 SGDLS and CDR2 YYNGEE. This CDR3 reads CASSVGNVFDYGYTF. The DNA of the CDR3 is TGTGCCAGCAGCGTAGGTAACGTATTCGACTATGGCTACACCTTC.

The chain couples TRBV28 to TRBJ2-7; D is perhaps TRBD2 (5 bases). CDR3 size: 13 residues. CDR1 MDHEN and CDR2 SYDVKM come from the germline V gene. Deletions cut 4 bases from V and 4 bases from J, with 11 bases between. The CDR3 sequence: CASSYSGRYEQYF. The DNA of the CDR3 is TGTGCCAGCAGTTACAGTGGGAGATACGAGCAGTACTTC.

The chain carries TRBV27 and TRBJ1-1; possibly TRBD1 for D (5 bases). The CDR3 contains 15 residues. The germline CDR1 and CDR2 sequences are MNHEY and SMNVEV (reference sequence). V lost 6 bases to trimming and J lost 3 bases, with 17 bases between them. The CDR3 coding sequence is TGTGCCAGCAGCTCTCGGGACCGAGGGTACACTGAAGCTTTCTTT. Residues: CASSSRDRGYTEAFF.

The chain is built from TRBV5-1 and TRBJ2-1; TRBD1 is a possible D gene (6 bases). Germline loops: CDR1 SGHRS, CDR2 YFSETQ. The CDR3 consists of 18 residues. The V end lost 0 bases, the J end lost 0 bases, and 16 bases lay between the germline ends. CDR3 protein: CASSLALGTRFSYNEQFF. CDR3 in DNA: TGCGCCAGCAGCTTGGCTCTCGGGACAAGGTTCTCCTACAATGAGCAGTTCTTC.

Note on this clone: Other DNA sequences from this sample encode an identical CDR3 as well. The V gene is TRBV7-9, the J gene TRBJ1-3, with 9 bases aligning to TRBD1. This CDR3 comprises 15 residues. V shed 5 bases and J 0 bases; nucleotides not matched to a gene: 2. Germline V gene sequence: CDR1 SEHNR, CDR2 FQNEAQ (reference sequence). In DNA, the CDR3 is TGTGCCAGCAGCAAACAGGGGGCCTCTGGAAACACCATATATTTT. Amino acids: CASSKQGASGNTIYF.

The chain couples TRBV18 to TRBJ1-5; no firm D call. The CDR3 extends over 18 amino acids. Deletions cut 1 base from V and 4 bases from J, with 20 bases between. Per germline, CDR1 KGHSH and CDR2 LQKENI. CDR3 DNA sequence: TGTGCCAGCTCACCACAAGAATACGGGGAGGGTCGAAATCAGCCCCAGCATTTT. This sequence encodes CASSPQEYGEGRNQPQHF.